This T cell receptor (beta chain) stems from a study of neoadjuvant anti-PD-1 for oral cavity cancer. The CDR3 sequence is 14 residues long. Trimming removed 3 bases from V and 0 bases from J, with 9 bases in between. The germline V gene has CDR1 MNHNS and CDR2 SASEGT. This table comes from immunoSEQ multiplex PCR, and its TCRdb copy is limited to in-frame clones, with some not included. Here the sample spans about 61,000 clones, more than 60% being singletons. Blood cells were analyzed directly, without culture or expansion. The clonotype comes from a person between 40 and 80 years old with oral cavity squamous cell carcinoma. The V call is TRBV6-1, the J call TRBJ2-7; D uncertain. The source was PBMCs, collected before nivolumab (anti-PD-1) treatment. The CDR3 region is CASSEGPNSYEQYF. The CDR3 DNA sequence: TGTGCCAGCAGTGAGGGTCCCAACTCCTACGAGCAGTACTTC.